This TCR beta chain comes out of a study of identical twins. Study-wide results and caveats: An excess of low generation probability was shown by twin-shared out-of-frame alpha sequences.

As concerns this clonotype: Its matching antigen is unknown.

After template switching added a universal primer site, the resulting cDNA carried unique molecular identifiers. Using its own MiXCR run on the 5' RACE reads, TCRdb lists one record per CDR3 protein. The sample carries under 900,000 distinct CDR3 sequences, about 12% recorded once. Another study also made use of these data, one on yellow fever vaccine responses in identical twins. That work contributes: Convergence reportedly seemed to mark part of the twins' vaccine T cell response, with personalization marking the rest.

This clonotype originated in a young woman in good health. Material: PBMCs.

Here the CDR3 reads CASSPGSGANEQFF. The CDR3 nucleotides are TGTGCCAGCTCACCAGGGTCTGGAGCAAATGAGCAGTTCTTC. This chain joins TRBV18 and TRBJ2-1, with D unresolved. The CDR3 is 14 amino acids. With 2 bases removed from V and 7 bases from J, the gap between germline ends came to 12 bases. Germline V gene data show CDR1 as KGHSH and CDR2 as LQKENI.